The rows below give T cell receptor beta chains drawn from one sample of a study of Ad26.COV2.S vaccination and SARS-CoV-2 variants. Data came from immunoSEQ multiplex PCR; TCRdb stores just in-frame clones and leaves some out. Of 350,000 to 450,000 clones listed, 80% to 95% are singletons. The sample consisted of peripheral blood, taken in a trial of Ad26.COV2.S vaccine versus placebo. These receptors came from a person aged 18 to 59 who received the Ad26.COV2.S COVID-19 vaccine or a placebo. Each CDR3 is given with its conserved first and last residue. A D gene is named only where the DNA matches it firmly. Clone size appears in some rows only: once, few, many, or a class for an expanded clone.

D gene	clone size	V gene	J gene	CDR3 protein	CDR3 DNA
.	.	TRBV29-1	TRBJ1-2	CSVEGGGPNYGYTF	TGCAGCGTTGAAGGGGGGGGTCCTAACTATGGCTACACCTTC
.	.	TRBV29-1	TRBJ2-3	CSVDSSAFTDTQYF	TGCAGCGTTGATTCTAGCGCCTTCACAGATACGCAGTATTTT
TRBD2	.	TRBV7-2	TRBJ2-3	CASSLVAGGPQADTQYF	TGTGCCAGCAGCTTAGTGGCGGGGGGGCCGCAGGCAGATACGCAGTATTTT
.	.	TRBV28	TRBJ2-3	CASTTAGDTQYF	TGTGCCAGCACCACTGCTGGGGATACGCAGTATTTT
.	.	TRBV12-3/TRBV12-4	TRBJ2-7	CASSGTPGEQYF	TGTGCCAGCAGTGGGACCCCTGGCGAGCAGTACTTC
TRBD2	.	TRBV6-2/TRBV6-3	TRBJ2-1	CASSAGGAGDNEQFF	TGTGCCAGCAGTGCTGGTGGGGCGGGGGACAATGAGCAGTTCTTC
TRBD1	.	TRBV24-1	TRBJ2-1	CATSEPDRASPYNEQFF	TGTGCCACCAGTGAGCCCGACAGGGCTAGCCCCTACAATGAGCAGTTCTTC
.	.	TRBV19	TRBJ2-3	CASSIGLRSTDTQYF	TGTGCCAGTAGTATTGGACTGAGGAGCACAGATACGCAGTATTTT
.	.	TRBV4-3	TRBJ2-1	CASSQGAGDYNEQFF	TGCGCCAGCAGCCAAGGGGCCGGGGATTACAATGAGCAGTTCTTC
.	few	TRBV6-5	TRBJ1-1	CASRVTGNTEAFF	TGTGCCAGCAGGGTGACAGGGAACACTGAAGCTTTCTTT
.	few	TRBV18	TRBJ1-6	CASSPQGPNSPLHF	TGTGCCAGCTCACCGCAGGGTCCCAATTCACCCCTCCACTTT
.	.	TRBV19	TRBJ1-1	CATGPGTEAFF	TGTGCCACCGGACCGGGGACTGAAGCTTTCTTT
TRBD1	.	TRBV29-1	TRBJ1-5	CSGEGASSGKPQHF	TGCAGCGGCGAGGGGGCGAGCTCAGGGAAGCCCCAGCATTTT
.	.	TRBV2	TRBJ1-4	CASSGQLRANEKLFF	TGTGCCAGCAGCGGACAGCTTCGGGCTAATGAAAAACTGTTTTTT
.	few	TRBV19	TRBJ1-2	CASSFGQFPDKYGYTF	TGTGCCAGTAGTTTTGGACAGTTCCCGGACAAATATGGCTACACCTTC
TRBD1	.	TRBV28	TRBJ2-1	CASSTGGTGWGEQFF	TGTGCCAGCAGTACCGGTGGGACAGGGTGGGGTGAGCAGTTCTTC
.	.	TRBV27	TRBJ2-2	CASSLYSDGELFF	TGTGCCAGCAGTTTATATTCTGACGGGGAGCTGTTTTTT
TRBD1	.	TRBV20-1	TRBJ2-7	CSRQGAYEQYF	TGCAGTAGACAGGGGGCCTACGAGCAGTACTTC
TRBD2	once	TRBV11-3	TRBJ2-2	CASSWGTSGGPTGELFF	TGTGCCAGCAGCTGGGGGACTAGCGGGGGGCCCACCGGGGAGCTGTTTTTT
.	.	TRBV19	TRBJ1-3	CASARFSGNTIYF	TGTGCCAGTGCCAGGTTTTCTGGAAACACCATATATTTT
.	few	TRBV7-9	TRBJ1-1	CASSRNTQGEAFF	TGTGCCAGCAGCAGAAATACTCAGGGTGAAGCTTTCTTT
.	.	TRBV28	TRBJ2-7	CASSPDRRYEQYF	TGTGCCAGCAGCCCAGACAGGCGGTACGAGCAGTACTTC
TRBD2	.	TRBV5-1	TRBJ2-5	CASSLSWVAGNQETQYF	TGCGCCAGCAGCTTGAGTTGGGTAGCGGGGAACCAAGAGACCCAGTACTTC
TRBD1	.	TRBV4-1	TRBJ1-1	CASSRTPGGTEAFF	TGCGCCAGCAGCCGGACGCCAGGGGGGACTGAAGCTTTCTTT
.	.	TRBV19	TRBJ1-5	CASSTGINQPQHF	TGTGCCAGTAGTACCGGTATCAATCAGCCCCAGCATTTT
TRBD1	.	TRBV6-1	TRBJ2-1	CASSVFPGQEYNEQFF	TGTGCCAGCAGTGTCTTTCCGGGACAGGAGTACAATGAGCAGTTCTTC
.	.	TRBV18	TRBJ1-1	CASSPPSKPSGEAFF	TGTGCCAGCTCACCACCAAGTAAGCCTTCAGGGGAAGCTTTCTTT
.	.	TRBV29-1	TRBJ1-1	CSARDTRNTEAFF	TGCAGCGCCCGGGACACTAGGAACACTGAAGCTTTCTTT
TRBD1	.	TRBV5-6	TRBJ2-7	CASSFDRGGLYEQYF	TGTGCCAGCAGCTTTGACAGGGGGGGACTCTACGAGCAGTACTTC
.	.	TRBV7-8	TRBJ2-2	CASRPGWGSNTGELFF	TGTGCCAGCAGACCGGGGTGGGGGTCGAACACCGGGGAGCTGTTTTTT
.	.	TRBV15	TRBJ2-7	CATSNRHYEQYF	TGTGCCACCAGCAACAGGCACTACGAGCAGTACTTC
.	.	TRBV7-8	TRBJ2-1	CASSLRGPNEQFF	TGTGCCAGCAGCTTAAGGGGTCCTAATGAGCAGTTCTTC
.	.	TRBV27	TRBJ1-1	CASSLGPNTEAFF	TGTGCCAGCAGTTTGGGCCCGAACACTGAAGCTTTCTTT
TRBD1	.	TRBV5-4	TRBJ1-2	CASSRGQGRTNYGYTF	TGTGCCAGCAGCCGGGGACAGGGAAGGACTAACTATGGCTACACCTTC
TRBD2	.	TRBV11-2	TRBJ2-3	CASSWGGIGTDTQYF	TGTGCCAGCAGTTGGGGGGGGATTGGCACAGATACGCAGTATTTT
.	.	TRBV27	TRBJ2-3	CARKSGLAFNTDTQYF	TGTGCCAGGAAGAGCGGGCTAGCGTTTAACACAGATACGCAGTATTTT
TRBD1	.	TRBV11-2	TRBJ2-7	CASSLAYRGRYEQYF	TGTGCCAGCAGCTTAGCCTACAGGGGTCGCTACGAGCAGTACTTC